This paragraph covers one TCR beta chain sequence. This entry is derived from a study of blood T cell repertoires in COVID-19. Study details: There were acute and convalescent COVID-19 samples, and they came from the United States, Italy and Spain. T cells, B-cell-depleted T cells, or PBMCs provided the cDNA or gDNA that served as material.

As handled by the study authors: Reference gene primer amplification gave estimated nucleated cell counts. Here immunoSEQ multiplex PCR was the method, and the copy in TCRdb shows in-frame clones only, minus some. D and trimming were read from the DNA, whereas the V and J calls and clone size are those reported in that table. The table lists approximately 240,000 clones, around 84% of them singletons, with around 18% in the top ten. This clonotype was obtained from a woman older than 75 with active or convalescent COVID-19. Sequences were obtained from peripheral blood.

Here the CDR3 DNA reads TGTGCCAGCAGTCAGGGACTAGCCCGGGACACCGGGGAGCTGTTTTTT. This translates into CASSQGLARDTGELFF. The chain uses TRBV6-2 or TRBV6-3 and TRBJ2-2; TRBD2 matches at 9 bases. The CDR3 totals 16 residues. The trim removed 5 bases at V and 3 bases at J, leaving 7 bases unmatched. Germline CDR1 reads MNHEY; CDR2 reads SVGEGT.